Listed below are T cell receptor beta chains from one sample, sequenced in a study of cytomegalovirus exposure and HLA in healthy donors. Assay used: immunoSEQ multiplex PCR; TCRdb lists only in-frame clones, some missing. The data contain about 150,000 clones, roughly 79% of them singletons. Sequencing was carried out using PBMCs. The source of these receptors is a middle-aged woman in good health and CMV-seronegative. The CDR3 runs from the conserved cysteine through the conserved F or W. D genes are given only for firm matches. Expanded clones get a size class; other rows say once, few or many, or leave the size out.

j_call v_call d_call clone_size cdr3_aa cdr3_nt
TRBJ1-4 TRBV27 NA NA CASSPWGQGEKLFF TGTGCCAGCAGTCCGTGGGGGCAGGGGGAAAAACTGTTTTTT
TRBJ2-5 TRBV6-6 NA NA CASSPRGEETQYF TGTGCCAGCAGTCCCAGGGGTGAAGAGACCCAGTACTTC
TRBJ2-1 TRBV7-3 TRBD2 NA CASSTSGGTYNEQFF TGTGCCAGCAGCACTAGCGGGGGGACCTACAATGAGCAGTTCTTC
TRBJ2-5 TRBV5-1 TRBD2 NA CASSSGLAGGQETQYF TGCGCCAGCAGCTCGGGACTAGCGGGGGGCCAAGAGACCCAGTACTTC
TRBJ2-7 TRBV5-1 NA NA CASRPQGGDSYEQYF TGCGCCAGCAGGCCACAGGGGGGGGACTCCTACGAGCAGTACTTC
TRBJ1-4 TRBV19 TRBD1 NA CASSIQGAGEKLFF TGTGCCAGTAGTATACAGGGGGCAGGTGAAAAACTGTTTTTT
TRBJ1-5 TRBV12-5 TRBD1 NA CASGLVHGTGPGNQPQHF TGTGCTAGTGGTTTGGTACACGGGACAGGACCGGGCAATCAGCCCCAGCATTTT
TRBJ2-2 TRBV5-1 NA NA CASSLGPSSNTGELFF TGCGCCAGCAGCTTGGGCCCCAGTTCGAACACCGGGGAGCTGTTTTTT
TRBJ1-2 TRBV5-1 TRBD1 NA CASSSSRPGGGHGYTF TGCGCCAGCAGCTCCTCCCGCCCTGGAGGGGGCCATGGCTACACCTTC
TRBJ1-1 TRBV4-3 NA NA CASSQGAARLNTEAFF TGCGCCAGCAGCCAAGGGGCCGCTCGTCTGAACACTGAAGCTTTCTTT
TRBJ2-7 TRBV2 TRBD1 NA CASSVVRTGTYEQYF TGTGCCAGCAGTGTTGTTAGGACAGGAACCTACGAGCAGTACTTC
TRBJ2-3 TRBV7-9 NA few CASSLAIGGSDTQYF TGTGCCAGCAGCTTAGCCATTGGGGGCTCAGATACGCAGTATTTT
TRBJ1-2 TRBV7-3 NA NA CASSLGQNYGYTF TGTGCCAGCAGCTTAGGACAGAACTATGGCTACACCTTC
TRBJ2-3 TRBV19 NA NA CASSIVGKGGNTDTQYF TGTGCCAGTAGTATAGTCGGGAAGGGGGGGAACACAGATACGCAGTATTTT
TRBJ2-6 TRBV18 TRBD1 NA CASSPLPSDLTGAGANVLTF TGTGCCAGCTCACCGCTCCCGAGCGACTTGACAGGGGCCGGGGCCAACGTCCTGACTTTC
TRBJ2-5 TRBV9 TRBD2 once CASSDRRRAGDQYF TGTGCCAGCAGCGATAGGAGGAGGGCGGGAGACCAGTACTTC
TRBJ2-7 TRBV7-2 TRBD2 NA CASSLDGTSGPYEQYF TGTGCCAGCAGCTTAGATGGGACTAGCGGCCCCTACGAGCAGTACTTC
TRBJ1-2 TRBV27 NA NA CASSSKQDNNYGYTF TGTGCCAGCAGTTCAAAACAGGATAATAACTATGGCTACACCTTC
TRBJ2-5 TRBV4-2 TRBD2 NA CASSQPSTSAETQYF TGTGCCAGCAGCCAACCGTCGACTAGCGCAGAGACCCAGTACTTC
TRBJ1-2 TRBV7-9 TRBD1 NA CSSSLAQGQWYGYTF TGTTCCAGCAGCTTAGCACAGGGACAGTGGTATGGCTACACCTTC
TRBJ2-5 TRBV11-3 TRBD2 NA CASSLALAGGQETQYF TGTGCCAGCAGCTTAGCCCTAGCGGGGGGGCAGGAGACCCAGTACTTC
TRBJ1-2 TRBV5-4 NA NA CASSLAVGRLDGYTF TGTGCCAGCAGCTTGGCCGTGGGGCGACTCGATGGCTACACCTTC
TRBJ2-2 TRBV7-9 NA NA CASSLVQGTGELFF TGTGCCAGCAGCTTAGTTCAGGGCACCGGGGAGCTGTTTTTT
TRBJ2-5 TRBV23-1 NA NA CASSQGEETQYF TGCGCCAGCAGTCAGGGAGAAGAGACCCAGTACTTC
TRBJ1-1 TRBV5-1 NA NA CASSEMGPTNTEAFF TGCGCCAGCAGCGAGATGGGGCCAACGAACACTGAAGCTTTCTTT
TRBJ1-1 TRBV28 NA NA CASSLPTENTEAFF TGTGCCAGCAGTTTACCCACAGAGAACACTGAAGCTTTCTTT
TRBJ1-4 TRBV15 TRBD1 NA CATSGSRGLGKLFF TGTGCCACCAGCGGCTCTAGGGGGCTCGGAAAACTGTTTTTT
TRBJ2-5 TRBV5-1 NA NA CASSLGHGRETQYF TGCGCCAGCAGCTTGGGGCACGGGAGAGAGACCCAGTACTTC
TRBJ2-1 TRBV6-5 TRBD1 NA CASSYEGDSYNEQFF TGTGCCAGCAGTTACGAGGGGGACAGCTACAATGAGCAGTTCTTC
TRBJ1-2 TRBV28 TRBD1 NA CATWTGGLYGYTF TGTGCCACCTGGACAGGGGGCTTATATGGCTACACCTTC
TRBJ1-1 TRBV6-5 NA NA CASSYSGGFGRAFF TGTGCCAGCAGTTACTCAGGCGGATTCGGTCGAGCTTTCTTT
TRBJ2-7 TRBV7-9 NA NA CASCPDRAYEQYF TGTGCCAGCTGCCCCGACAGAGCCTACGAGCAGTACTTC
TRBJ2-7 TRBV10-2 TRBD1 NA CASVSPGTGTYEQYF TGCGCCAGCGTCTCGCCGGGGACAGGGACCTACGAGCAGTACTTC
TRBJ2-3 TRBV11-1 NA NA CASSPLSSSTDTQYF TGTGCCAGCAGCCCTTTGTCGTCTAGCACAGATACGCAGTATTTT
TRBJ1-2 TRBV27 NA NA CASWMGPSGYTF TGTGCCAGCTGGATGGGGCCGAGTGGCTACACCTTC
TRBJ2-7 TRBV6-5 TRBD1 once CASHRQGTYEQYF TGTGCCAGCCATAGACAGGGTACCTACGAGCAGTACTTC
TRBJ1-6 TRBV2 TRBD1 few CASRDRGYNSPLHF TGTGCCAGCAGGGACAGGGGTTATAATTCACCCCTCCACTTT
TRBJ1-5 TRBV10-3 NA NA CAISEDRGNQPQHF TGTGCCATCAGTGAAGACCGGGGCAATCAGCCCCAGCATTTT
TRBJ2-3 TRBV5-4 TRBD2 NA CASSGGLAGVTDTQYF TGTGCCAGCAGCGGGGGACTAGCGGGGGTGACAGATACGCAGTATTTT
TRBJ1-4 TRBV7-9 NA NA CASSLLDSFNEKLFF TGTGCCAGCAGCTTATTAGACAGCTTTAATGAAAAACTGTTTTTT
TRBJ2-7 TRBV6-5 NA NA CASRLALDSSYEQYF TGTGCCAGCAGGCTTGCATTGGACAGCTCCTACGAGCAGTACTTC
TRBJ1-1 TRBV7-3 NA NA CASSLYVQGGKTEAFF TGTGCCAGCAGCTTATATGTACAGGGAGGGAAGACTGAAGCTTTCTTT
TRBJ1-1 TRBV7-2 NA NA CASSLVLPGTEAFF TGTGCCAGCAGCTTAGTTCTTCCGGGGACTGAAGCTTTCTTT
TRBJ1-1 TRBV19 NA NA CASPGAGAFF TGTGCCAGTCCAGGGGCTGGGGCTTTCTTT
TRBJ1-2 TRBV6-1 NA NA CASSLLLQTNTF TGTGCCAGCAGTCTTCTACTCCAGACAAACACCTTC
TRBJ2-2 TRBV4-1 NA NA CASSPQYGVGTGELFF TGCGCCAGCAGCCCCCAATACGGGGTTGGCACCGGGGAGCTGTTTTTT
TRBJ1-6 TRBV4-3 NA NA CASSQDLGTERKSPLHF TGCGCCAGCAGCCAAGATCTCGGAACAGAGAGAAAATCACCCCTCCACTTT
TRBJ1-4 TRBV12-5 NA NA CASGWGTGGGSFFNEKLFF TGTGCTAGTGGTTGGGGGACCGGGGGAGGTAGCTTTTTCAATGAAAAACTGTTTTTT
TRBJ1-5 TRBV7-9 NA NA CASSLVNNQPQHF TGTGCCAGCAGCTTAGTCAATAATCAGCCCCAGCATTTT
TRBJ1-4 TRBV5-1 TRBD1 NA CASSGTYRGRNNEKLFF TGCGCCAGCAGCGGGACATACAGGGGGCGGAATAATGAAAAACTGTTTTTT
TRBJ1-4 TRBV11-2 NA few CASSLEWAPANEKLFF TGTGCCAGCAGCTTAGAATGGGCGCCGGCTAATGAAAAACTGTTTTTT
TRBJ1-1 TRBV12-5 NA NA CASGSTGNTEAFF TGTGCTAGTGGTTCAACAGGGAACACTGAAGCTTTCTTT
TRBJ2-2 TRBV5-4 NA NA CASSLNSPSLNTGELFF TGTGCCAGCAGCTTGAATTCACCTAGCCTAAACACCGGGGAGCTGTTTTTT